One and the same sample provided the 9 T cell receptor beta chains below, sequenced in a study of blood T cell repertoires in COVID-19. Profiled with immunoSEQ multiplex PCR; TCRdb holds only in-frame clones, not every one. Here the sample spans around 120,000 clones, 79% being singletons. Sequencing was done on a sample of peripheral blood. The receptors come from a woman older than 75 with acute or convalescent COVID-19.

This sequence joins TRBV3-1 (or the pseudogene TRBV3-2) and TRBJ1-2; TRBD1 is a possible D gene (5 bases). Germline V CDR1 and CDR2: LGHDT, YNNKEL (reference sequence). CDR3 length: 13 amino acids. V lost 0 bases and J 7 bases, leaving 9 bases between the germline ends. The CDR3 sequence is CASSQDQGIGYTF. In DNA, the CDR3 is TGTGCCAGCAGCCAAGATCAGGGTATTGGCTACACCTTC.

This sequence joins TRBV19 and TRBJ2-7, with D possibly matching TRBD2 (5 bases). CDR3 length: 12 amino acids. Looked up from germline, CDR1 is LNHDA and CDR2 is SQIVND (reference sequence). V lost 1 base to trimming and J lost 6 bases, with 7 bases between them. CDR3: CASSIARGEQYF. For the CDR3, the DNA is TGTGCCAGTAGTATAGCCCGGGGCGAGCAGTACTTC.

J is TRBJ2-1 and V is TRBV7-2, with 8 bases aligning to TRBD2. Germline V gene lookup returns CDR1 SGHTA and CDR2 FQGNSA. The V segment lost 5 bases and the J segment 0 bases; nucleotides outside the gene matches: 6. The CDR3 runs 16 residues. DNA of the CDR3: TGTGCCAGCAGCCGTATAGCGGGAAGCTCCTACAATGAGCAGTTCTTC. The encoded protein is CASSRIAGSSYNEQFF.

The gene calls are TRBV7-6 and TRBJ2-7; possible D gene TRBD2, 7 bases. Trimming shortened V by 4 bases and J by 5 bases, and 27 bases separated the two germline ends. Germline assignment: CDR1 SGHVS and CDR2 FNYEAQ. The CDR3 has 18 amino acids. DNA of the CDR3: TGTGCCAGCAGCTCCTCTAAGGGGGTGGTAGCGGGCATGAACGAGCAGTACTTC. Protein: CASSSSKGVVAGMNEQYF.

The chain joins TRBV11-1 to TRBJ2-5; 8 bases fit TRBD1. The junction had 4 bases not matched to a gene; V was cut back by 5 bases and J by 2 bases. CDR1 and CDR2 from the germline V gene are SGHAT and FQDESV (reference sequence). CDR3 length: 14 amino acids. DNA of the CDR3: TGTGCCAGCAGCGCCCGACAGGGGCAAGAGACCCAGTACTTC. Translated: CASSARQGQETQYF.

This clone was found a few times. The chain employs TRBV9 and TRBJ2-1, with D perhaps TRBD1 (6 bases). The CDR3 is made up of 15 amino acids. Germline V gene lookup returns CDR1 SGDLS and CDR2 YYNGEE. Trimming pared 0 bases from V and 6 bases from J, leaving 13 bases between. The CDR3 here is CASSVVTGLSNEQFF. The CDR3 nucleotides are TGTGCCAGCAGCGTAGTGACAGGTCTTAGCAATGAGCAGTTCTTC.

The CDR3 protein is CASGPSNSNQPQHF. DNA for the CDR3: TGTGCCAGCGGGCCGAGTAATAGCAATCAGCCCCAGCATTTT. This rearrangement joins TRBV5-5 to TRBJ1-5; no clear D. This CDR3 has 14 amino acids. Germline V gene lookup returns CDR1 SGHKS and CDR2 YYEKEE (reference sequence). Trimming cost V 7 bases and J 0 bases, with 11 bases left between them.

The chain is built from TRBV19 and TRBJ1-6; D not certain. The CDR3 is made up of 14 amino acids. Germline V CDR1 and CDR2: LNHDA, SQIVND (reference sequence). Trimming removed 5 bases at V and 7 bases at J, with 12 bases between. The CDR3 reads CASSLPERNSPLHF. The CDR3 DNA sequence: TGTGCCAGTAGTCTGCCCGAGCGAAATTCACCCCTCCACTTT.

The chain employs TRBV6-5 and TRBJ2-1; 14 bases line up with TRBD2. CDR1 MNHEY and CDR2 SVGAGI come from the germline V gene. V was clipped by 6 bases and J by 9 bases; unmatched bases: 7. This CDR3 has 15 residues. DNA for the CDR3: TGTGCCAGCAGGGGGACTAGCGGGAGATTCAGTGAGCAGTTCTTC. Protein sequence: CASRGTSGRFSEQFF.